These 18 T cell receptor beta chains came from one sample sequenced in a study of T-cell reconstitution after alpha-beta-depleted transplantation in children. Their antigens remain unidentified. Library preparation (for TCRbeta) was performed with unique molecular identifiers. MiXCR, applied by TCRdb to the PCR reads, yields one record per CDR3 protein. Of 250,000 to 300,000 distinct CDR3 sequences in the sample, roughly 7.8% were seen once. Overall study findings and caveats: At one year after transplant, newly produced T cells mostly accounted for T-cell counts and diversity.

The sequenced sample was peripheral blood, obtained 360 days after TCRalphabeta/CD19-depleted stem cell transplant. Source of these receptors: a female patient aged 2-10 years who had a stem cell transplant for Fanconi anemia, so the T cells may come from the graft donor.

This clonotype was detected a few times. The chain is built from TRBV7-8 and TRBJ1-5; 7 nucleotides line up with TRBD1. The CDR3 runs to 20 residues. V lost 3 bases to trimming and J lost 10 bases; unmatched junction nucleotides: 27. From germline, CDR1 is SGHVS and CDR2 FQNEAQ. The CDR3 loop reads CASSFGKGRQGRALVYPQHF. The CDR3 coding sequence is TGTGCCAGCAGCTTTGGGAAGGGGAGACAGGGCAGGGCATTGGTCTATCCCCAGCATTTT.

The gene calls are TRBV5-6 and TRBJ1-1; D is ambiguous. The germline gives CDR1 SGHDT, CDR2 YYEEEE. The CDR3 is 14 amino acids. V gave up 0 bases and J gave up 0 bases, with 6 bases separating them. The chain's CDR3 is CASSLVKMNTEAFF. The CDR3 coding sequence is TGTGCCAGCAGCTTGGTAAAGATGAACACTGAAGCTTTCTTT.

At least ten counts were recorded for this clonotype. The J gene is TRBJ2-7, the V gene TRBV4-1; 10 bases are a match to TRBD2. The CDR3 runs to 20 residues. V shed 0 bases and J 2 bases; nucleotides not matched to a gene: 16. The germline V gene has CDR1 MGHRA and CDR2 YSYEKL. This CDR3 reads CASSQDMVAGGQNIAYEQYF. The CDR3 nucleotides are TGCGCCAGCAGCCAAGATATGGTAGCGGGAGGCCAAAATATCGCCTACGAGCAGTACTTC.

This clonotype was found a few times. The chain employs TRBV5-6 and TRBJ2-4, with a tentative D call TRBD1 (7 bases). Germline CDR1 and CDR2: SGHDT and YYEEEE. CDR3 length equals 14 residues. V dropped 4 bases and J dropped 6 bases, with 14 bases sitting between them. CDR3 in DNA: TGTGCCAGCAGCGGTAACAGGGGACTAAACATTCAGTACTTC. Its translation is CASSGNRGLNIQYF.

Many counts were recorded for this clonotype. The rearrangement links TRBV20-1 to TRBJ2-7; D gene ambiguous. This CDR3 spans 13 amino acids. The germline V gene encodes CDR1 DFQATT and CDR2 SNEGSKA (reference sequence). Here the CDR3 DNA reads TGCAGCACCGGATCAGTTATTTTCGACGAGCAGTACTTC. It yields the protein CSTGSVIFDEQYF.

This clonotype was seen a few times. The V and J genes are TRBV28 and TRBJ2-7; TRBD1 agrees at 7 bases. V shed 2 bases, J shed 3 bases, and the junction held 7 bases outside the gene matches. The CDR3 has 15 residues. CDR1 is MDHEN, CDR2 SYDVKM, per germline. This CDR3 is CASSLGRAGGYEQYF. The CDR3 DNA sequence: TGTGCCAGCAGTTTAGGTCGAGCAGGGGGCTACGAGCAGTACTTC.

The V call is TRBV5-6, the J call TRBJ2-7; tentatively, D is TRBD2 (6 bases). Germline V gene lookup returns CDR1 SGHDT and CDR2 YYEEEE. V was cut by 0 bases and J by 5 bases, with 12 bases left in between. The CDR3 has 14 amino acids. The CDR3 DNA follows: TGTGCCAGCAGCTTGGGGGGAACGGGGGACGAGCAGTACTTC. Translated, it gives CASSLGGTGDEQYF.

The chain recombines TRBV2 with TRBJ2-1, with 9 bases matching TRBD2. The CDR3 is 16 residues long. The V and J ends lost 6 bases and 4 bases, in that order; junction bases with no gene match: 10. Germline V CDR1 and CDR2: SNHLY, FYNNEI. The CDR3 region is CASRIRVLAGYNEQFF. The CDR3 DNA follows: TGTGCCAGCAGGATTCGGGTCCTAGCGGGGTACAATGAGCAGTTCTTC.

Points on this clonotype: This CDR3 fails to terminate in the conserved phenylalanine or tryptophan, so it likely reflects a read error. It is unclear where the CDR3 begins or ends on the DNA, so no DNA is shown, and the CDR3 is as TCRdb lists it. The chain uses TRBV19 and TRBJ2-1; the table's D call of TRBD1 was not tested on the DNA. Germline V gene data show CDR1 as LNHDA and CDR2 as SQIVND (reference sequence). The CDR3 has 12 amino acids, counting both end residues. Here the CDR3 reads CASSGPGRTILL.

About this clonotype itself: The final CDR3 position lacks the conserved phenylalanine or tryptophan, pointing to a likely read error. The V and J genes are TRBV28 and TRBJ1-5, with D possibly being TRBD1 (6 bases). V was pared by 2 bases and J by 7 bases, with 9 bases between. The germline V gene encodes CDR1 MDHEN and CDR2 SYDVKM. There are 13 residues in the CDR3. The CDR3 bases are TGTGCCAGCAGTTTAGTCGGGGGCCAGCCCCAGCATTGT. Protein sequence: CASSLVGGQPQHC.

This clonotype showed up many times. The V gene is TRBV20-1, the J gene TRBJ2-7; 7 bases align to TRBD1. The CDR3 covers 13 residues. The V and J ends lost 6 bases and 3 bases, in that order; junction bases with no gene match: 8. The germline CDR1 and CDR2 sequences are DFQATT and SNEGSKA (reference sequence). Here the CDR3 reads CSAAFGQVYEQYF. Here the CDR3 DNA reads TGCAGTGCAGCCTTTGGACAGGTCTACGAGCAGTACTTC.

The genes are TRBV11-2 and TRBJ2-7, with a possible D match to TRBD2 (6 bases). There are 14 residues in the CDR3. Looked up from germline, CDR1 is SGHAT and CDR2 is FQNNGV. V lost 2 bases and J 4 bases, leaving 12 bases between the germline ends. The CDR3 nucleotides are TGTGCCAGCAGCTTAAGAGAAGGACTATACGAGCAGTACGTC. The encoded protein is CASSLREGLYEQYV.

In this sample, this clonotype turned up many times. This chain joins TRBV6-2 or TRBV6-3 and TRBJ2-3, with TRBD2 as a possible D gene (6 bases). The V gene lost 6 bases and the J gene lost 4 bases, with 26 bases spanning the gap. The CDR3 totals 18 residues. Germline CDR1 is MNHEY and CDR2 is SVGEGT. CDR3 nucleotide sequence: TGTGCCAGCAGACATCTCTCTATTATTGAGGGAGGCCCAGATACGCAGTATTTT. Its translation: CASRHLSIIEGGPDTQYF.

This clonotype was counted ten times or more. CDR3 coding DNA: TGCGCCAGCAGCCCAAACAGGGGAAACTCCTACAATGAGCAGTTCTTC. It translates to CASSPNRGNSYNEQFF. The chain uses TRBV5-1 and TRBJ2-1, with 7 nucleotides matching TRBD1. V trimming: 4 bases; J trimming: 0 bases; junction bases outside the gene matches: 7. The CDR3 runs to 16 residues. CDR1 SGHRS and CDR2 YFSETQ come from the germline V gene.

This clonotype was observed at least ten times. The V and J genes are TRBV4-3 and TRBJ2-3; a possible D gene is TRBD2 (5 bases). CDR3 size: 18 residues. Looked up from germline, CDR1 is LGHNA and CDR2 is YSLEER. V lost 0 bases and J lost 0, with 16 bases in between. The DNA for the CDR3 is TGCGCCAGCAGCCAAGACCCCTCTTTTGGCGGGAGCACAGATACGCAGTATTTT. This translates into CASSQDPSFGGSTDTQYF.

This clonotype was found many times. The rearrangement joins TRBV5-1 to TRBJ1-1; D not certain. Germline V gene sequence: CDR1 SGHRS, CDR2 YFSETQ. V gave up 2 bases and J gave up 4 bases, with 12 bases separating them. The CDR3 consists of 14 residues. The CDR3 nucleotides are TGCGCCAGCAGCTTTTTAGCGAAGGGCACTGAAGCTTTCTTT. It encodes CASSFLAKGTEAFF.

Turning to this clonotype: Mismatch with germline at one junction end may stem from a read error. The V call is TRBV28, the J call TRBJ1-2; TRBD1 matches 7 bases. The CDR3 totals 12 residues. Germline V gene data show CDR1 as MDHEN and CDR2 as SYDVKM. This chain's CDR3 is CASSHGTVLASF. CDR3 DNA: TGTGCCAGCAGCCATGGGACAGTCTTAGCATCCTTC.

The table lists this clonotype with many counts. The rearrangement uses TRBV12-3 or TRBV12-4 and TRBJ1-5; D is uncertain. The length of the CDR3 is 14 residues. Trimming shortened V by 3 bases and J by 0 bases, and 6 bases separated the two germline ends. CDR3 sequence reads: CASSFPSSNQPQHF. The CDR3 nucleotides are TGTGCCAGCAGTTTCCCCAGTAGCAATCAGCCCCAGCATTTT.